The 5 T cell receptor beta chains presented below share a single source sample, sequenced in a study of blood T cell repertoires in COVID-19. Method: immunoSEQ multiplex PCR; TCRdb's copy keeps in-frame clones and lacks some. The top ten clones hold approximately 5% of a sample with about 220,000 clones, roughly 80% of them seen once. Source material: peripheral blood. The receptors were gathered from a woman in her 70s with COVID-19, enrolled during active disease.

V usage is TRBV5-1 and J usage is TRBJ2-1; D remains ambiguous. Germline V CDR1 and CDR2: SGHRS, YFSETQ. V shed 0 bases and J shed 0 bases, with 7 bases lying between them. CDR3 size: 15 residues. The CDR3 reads CASSLAVNSYNEQFF. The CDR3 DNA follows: TGCGCCAGCAGCTTGGCGGTAAACTCCTACAATGAGCAGTTCTTC.

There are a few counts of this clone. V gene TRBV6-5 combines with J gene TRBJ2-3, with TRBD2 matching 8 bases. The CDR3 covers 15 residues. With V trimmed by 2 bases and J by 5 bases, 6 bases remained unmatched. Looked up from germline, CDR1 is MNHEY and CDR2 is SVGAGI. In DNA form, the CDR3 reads TGTGCCAGCAGTTACGGAGCGGGAGTTGGAGATACGCAGTATTTT. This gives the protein CASSYGAGVGDTQYF.

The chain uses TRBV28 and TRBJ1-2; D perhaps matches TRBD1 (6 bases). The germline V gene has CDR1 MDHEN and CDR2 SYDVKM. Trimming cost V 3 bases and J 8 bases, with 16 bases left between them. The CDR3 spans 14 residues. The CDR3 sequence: CASSFPPGGGGYTF. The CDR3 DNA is TGTGCCAGCAGTTTTCCCCCGGGGGGCGGGGGCTACACCTTC.

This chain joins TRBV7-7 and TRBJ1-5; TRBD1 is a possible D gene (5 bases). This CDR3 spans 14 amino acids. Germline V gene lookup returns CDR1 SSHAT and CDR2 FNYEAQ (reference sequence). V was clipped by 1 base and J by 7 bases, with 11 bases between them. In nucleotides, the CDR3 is TGTGCCAGCAGCTTAGAATCAGGGAAACAGCCCCAGCATTTT. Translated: CASSLESGKQPQHF.

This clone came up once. The CDR3 DNA sequence: TGTGCCAGCAGCTTAAAGAGACTAGCCCGCTACGAGCAGTACTTC. Encoded protein: CASSLKRLARYEQYF. The chain links TRBV13 to TRBJ2-7; 7 bases match TRBD2. The V segment lost 2 bases and the J segment 3 bases; nucleotides outside the gene matches: 7. The germline CDR1 and CDR2 sequences are PRHDT and FYEKMQ (reference sequence). The CDR3 is made up of 15 amino acids.